This passage covers 7 T cell receptor beta chains from one sample sequenced in a study of cytomegalovirus exposure and HLA in healthy donors. The PCR made use of 60 Vbeta and 13 Jbeta primers. TCRdb keeps only in-frame clones here, not all; method: immunoSEQ multiplex PCR. The profile covers some 120,000 clones, with about 80% appearing a single time and approximately 1% taken by the ten largest. Sample: PBMCs. These receptors were collected from a human donor in good health.

This clone was recorded a few times. The chain has TRBV6-5 and TRBJ1-4; TRBD1 is a possible D gene (6 bases). In germline, CDR1 is MNHEY, CDR2 SVGAGI. The CDR3 totals 13 residues. V dropped 6 bases and J dropped 8 bases, with 13 bases sitting between them. Written as DNA, the CDR3 is TGTGCCAGCAGGTCTACAGGGACCGAAAAACTGTTTTTT. Translated: CASRSTGTEKLFF.

A few counts support this clone. In DNA form, the CDR3 reads TGTGCCAGCAGCTTTACTGGGAACACTGAAGCTTTCTTT. As protein: CASSFTGNTEAFF. The chain employs TRBV5-6 and TRBJ1-1; the D is unclear. This CDR3 region has 13 residues. V was cut by 2 bases and J by 1 base, with 6 bases left in between. Germline V CDR1 and CDR2: SGHDT, YYEEEE.

V usage is TRBV11-3 and J usage is TRBJ2-5; 8 bases line up with TRBD2. J was trimmed by 5 bases and V by 2 bases; bases with no gene match: 4. The length of the CDR3 is 14 residues. In germline, CDR1 is SGHNT, CDR2 YENEEA. The CDR3 reads CASSLTSGTETQYF. As DNA, the CDR3 is TGTGCCAGCAGCTTAACTAGCGGTACGGAGACCCAGTACTTC.

The chain uses TRBV19 and TRBJ1-3; 11 bases match TRBD1. Unmatched junction bases numbered 8, after V lost 6 bases and J lost 1 base. Germline V CDR1 and CDR2: LNHDA, SQIVND (reference sequence). The CDR3 sequence is 17 residues long. The DNA for the CDR3 is TGTGCCAGTAGCAGACCGGGACAGGGGGAGTCTGGAAACACCATATATTTT. As protein: CASSRPGQGESGNTIYF.

This clone was counted a few times. The chain uses TRBV7-9 and TRBJ1-3; D gene ambiguous. Germline loops: CDR1 SEHNR, CDR2 FQNEAQ (reference sequence). The V end lost 5 bases, the J end lost 4 bases, and 15 bases lay between the germline ends. CDR3 length: 15 amino acids. This CDR3 is CASSQVTGSGNTIYF. The CDR3, as DNA: TGTGCCAGCAGCCAAGTGACTGGGTCGGGAAACACCATATATTTT.

The chain has TRBV11-2 and TRBJ1-1; no definite D call. V lost 1 base and J lost 7, with 10 bases in between. This CDR3 spans 13 amino acids. CDR1 SGHAT and CDR2 FQNNGV come from the germline V gene. The CDR3, as DNA: TGTGCCAGCAGCTTAGGCCCGGAGATTGAAGCTTTCTTT. It is translated as CASSLGPEIEAFF.

The V call is TRBV5-1, the J call TRBJ1-6, with 8 nucleotides matching TRBD1. The V segment lost 2 bases and the J segment 0 bases; nucleotides outside the gene matches: 10. Looked up from germline, CDR1 is SGHRS and CDR2 is YFSETQ. The CDR3 contains 19 residues. The CDR3 nucleotides are TGCGCCAGCAGCTTAAATGACAGGGGACCGAGCTCCTATAATTCACCCCTCCACTTT. The encoded protein is CASSLNDRGPSSYNSPLHF.